This entry lists 28 T cell receptor beta chains sequenced from one sample in a study of PD-1 blockade in classical Hodgkin lymphoma. Only in-frame clones appear in the TCRdb table, and some are missing; sequencing was by immunoSEQ multiplex PCR. The top ten clones hold roughly 9.1% of a sample with 43,000 or so clones, approximately 91% of them seen once. Each patient's relapse followed autologous stem cell transplantation, and brentuximab vedotin exposure varied. The specimen was peripheral blood mononuclear cells (PBMCs), collected at baseline. The receptors here all came from a human donor with classical Hodgkin lymphoma.

The DNA of the CDR3 is TGTGCCATTTACCGGGACAGGGTCGATTATAGCAATCAGCCCCAGCATTTT. The encoded protein is CAIYRDRVDYSNQPQHF. This chain links TRBV19 with TRBJ1-5, with 9 bases that match TRBD1. The germline V gene encodes CDR1 LNHDA and CDR2 SQIVND (reference sequence). V was pared by 10 bases and J by 0 bases, with 13 bases of the junction left unmatched. The length of the CDR3 is 17 residues.

The V and J genes are TRBV4-1 and TRBJ2-1; D is undetermined. This CDR3 has 11 amino acids. V lost 6 bases and J lost 8, with 8 bases in between. Germline V CDR1 and CDR2: MGHRA, YSYEKL. The CDR3 region is CASRSDYEQFF. DNA for the CDR3: TGCGCCAGCAGATCGGATTATGAGCAGTTCTTC.

The genes are TRBV20-1 and TRBJ2-5; no clear D gene. The germline V gene has CDR1 DFQATT and CDR2 SNEGSKA (reference sequence). Trimming pared 1 base from V and 5 bases from J, leaving 2 bases between. This CDR3 has 10 residues. CDR3 nucleotides: TGCAGTGCTAGAGGGGAGACCCAGTACTTC. Amino acid sequence: CSARGETQYF.

The chain uses TRBV29-1 and TRBJ1-3; D gene uncertain. The CDR3 length is 15 residues. The germline gives CDR1 SQVTM, CDR2 ANQGSEA. The V end lost 3 bases, the J end lost 0 bases, and 12 bases lay between the germline ends. CDR3: CSVDPMQDSGNTIYF. In DNA form, the CDR3 reads TGCAGCGTTGACCCAATGCAGGACTCTGGAAACACCATATATTTT.

The chain combines TRBV5-4 with TRBJ2-7, with TRBD2 matching over 11 bases. From germline, CDR1 is SGHNT and CDR2 YYREEE (reference sequence). CDR3 length: 19 residues. The trim removed 0 bases at V and 3 bases at J, leaving 14 bases unmatched. CDR3 nucleotide sequence: TGTGCCAGCAGCTTGGCGCCCGGGACTAGCGGAGAGGGCGGCTACGAGCAGTACTTC. As protein: CASSLAPGTSGEGGYEQYF.

This chain links TRBV29-1 with TRBJ2-3; tentatively, D is TRBD2 (6 bases). Germline V gene lookup returns CDR1 SQVTM and CDR2 ANQGSEA. The CDR3 is made up of 15 amino acids. V was trimmed by 6 bases and J by 0 bases, leaving 16 bases between them. This CDR3 is CSVRGTSSSTDTQYF. CDR3 DNA: TGCAGCGTCCGAGGGACTTCATCTAGCACAGATACGCAGTATTTT.

This clone was picked up one time. The gene calls are TRBV27 and TRBJ2-2; TRBD2 aligns across 9 bases. The J segment lost 6 bases and the V segment lost 0 bases, leaving 11 bases of the junction unmatched. Germline CDR1 and CDR2: MNHEY and SMNVEV (reference sequence). CDR3 length: 18 amino acids. The CDR3 region is CASSLSVLAGNLPGELFF. CDR3 sequence (DNA): TGTGCCAGCAGTTTATCGGTGCTAGCGGGGAATCTTCCCGGGGAGCTGTTTTTT.

CDR3 region: CASSSISQGPISYEQYF. In DNA form, the CDR3 reads TGTGCCAGCAGCTCTATATCACAGGGCCCAATCTCCTACGAGCAGTACTTC. The chain combines TRBV11-2 with TRBJ2-7; the D gene is possibly TRBD1 (6 bases). Germline V CDR1 and CDR2: SGHAT, FQNNGV. Trimming cost V 4 bases and J 0 bases, with 19 bases left between them. The CDR3 consists of 17 residues.

The gene calls are TRBV5-1 and TRBJ1-2; D remains ambiguous. Germline V gene data show CDR1 as SGHRS and CDR2 as YFSETQ. The CDR3 contains 14 residues. The germline V and J ends were trimmed by 0 bases and 5 bases, with 11 bases remaining between them. For the CDR3, the DNA is TGCGCCAGCAGCTTGGGAGGGCAGTGGTATGGCTACACCTTC. Protein sequence: CASSLGGQWYGYTF.

The J gene is TRBJ2-2, the V gene TRBV9, with 10 bases that match TRBD1. Trimming cost V 0 bases and J 6 bases; bases outside gene matches: 8. CDR1 and CDR2 (germline): SGDLS, YYNGEE. This CDR3 comprises 17 residues. CDR3 nucleotides: TGTGCCAGCAGCGTAGTAGGGGGACAGGGGTCCCCCGGGGAGCTGTTTTTT. This sequence encodes CASSVVGGQGSPGELFF.

The V gene is TRBV5-6, the J gene TRBJ2-3, with unresolved D. The germline V gene has CDR1 SGHDT and CDR2 YYEEEE. Trimming stripped 2 bases from V and 9 bases from J, with 10 bases between. CDR3 length equals 12 residues. The CDR3 DNA sequence: TGTGCCAGCAGCTTATCCACTATGACGCAGTATTTT. This encodes CASSLSTMTQYF.

The gene calls are TRBV4-1 and TRBJ2-2; TRBD2 aligns across 13 bases. CDR1 and CDR2 from the germline V gene are MGHRA and YSYEKL. The CDR3 extends over 17 amino acids. V lost 4 bases and J lost 0; bases outside the gene matches: 2. The CDR3 region is CASSLGLAGTNTGELFF. As DNA, the CDR3 is TGCGCCAGCAGCCTGGGACTAGCGGGAACGAACACCGGGGAGCTGTTTTTT.

The chain recombines TRBV19 with TRBJ2-1; D may be TRBD1 (5 bases). This CDR3 is 17 amino acids long. The V end was cut by 2 bases, the J end by 3 bases, with 17 bases between. CDR1 and CDR2 from the germline V gene are LNHDA and SQIVND (reference sequence). CDR3 DNA sequence: TGTGCCAGTAGTATACCCTTCTCAGGGATACGCTACAATGAGCAGTTCTTC. Translated: CASSIPFSGIRYNEQFF.

The chain links TRBV9 to TRBJ2-2, with a tentative D call TRBD1 (6 bases). Germline assignment: CDR1 SGDLS and CDR2 YYNGEE. Trimming left V 3 bases short and J 5 bases short, with 17 bases between. The CDR3 has 16 amino acids. The CDR3 DNA reads as TGTGCCAGCAGCGGATCTCGACAGAGGGGGACCGGGGAGCTGTTTTTT. This codes for CASSGSRQRGTGELFF.

The chain combines TRBV19 with TRBJ2-3, with D maybe TRBD1 (6 bases). CDR3 length equals 15 residues. Trimming removed 9 bases at V and 0 bases at J, with 16 bases between. Germline V gene sequence: CDR1 LNHDA, CDR2 SQIVND (reference sequence). Written as DNA, the CDR3 is TGTGCCAGCAAGCGACAGGAGATTAGCACAGATACGCAGTATTTT. This translates into CASKRQEISTDTQYF.

V is TRBV27 and J is TRBJ2-3; 10 positions match TRBD1. Trimming cost V 5 bases and J 4 bases; bases outside gene matches: 9. The CDR3 consists of 16 residues. Germline V lookup: CDR1 MNHEY, CDR2 SMNVEV (reference sequence). The CDR3 protein is CASSLRDRGGADTQYF. DNA of the CDR3: TGTGCCAGCAGTCTCCGGGACAGGGGAGGGGCAGATACGCAGTATTTT.

This CDR3 is CASSRGNYEQYF. The CDR3 nucleotides are TGTGCCAGTAGTAGAGGGAATTACGAGCAGTACTTC. The chain couples TRBV19 to TRBJ2-7, with D possibly being TRBD2 (5 bases). Germline assignment: CDR1 LNHDA and CDR2 SQIVND (reference sequence). The CDR3 is 12 residues long. V lost 4 bases, J lost 4 bases, and 8 bases lay in between.

The V gene is TRBV28, the J gene TRBJ1-5, with D perhaps TRBD1 (6 bases). Germline V gene lookup returns CDR1 MDHEN and CDR2 SYDVKM. The V end lost 3 bases, the J end lost 0 bases, and 21 bases lay between the germline ends. The CDR3 is 19 amino acids. The CDR3, as DNA: TGTGCCAGCAGTTTGGGGATCATAAGGGGGACAAATAGCAATCAGCCCCAGCATTTT. This sequence encodes CASSLGIIRGTNSNQPQHF.

This rearrangement joins TRBV15 to TRBJ1-3, with D perhaps TRBD1 (6 bases). The CDR3 consists of 15 residues. Trimming left V 0 bases short and J 2 bases short, with 8 bases between. Germline CDR1 and CDR2: LNHNV and YYDKDF (reference sequence). CDR3 sequence: CATSREGGPGNTIYF. The CDR3, as DNA: TGTGCCACCAGCAGAGAAGGGGGGCCTGGAAACACCATATATTTT. The full variable domain, with the rest looked up from reference TRBV15 and TRBJ1-3, is DAMVIQNPRYQVTQFGKPVTLSCSQTLNHNVMYWYQQKSSQAPKLLFHYYDKDFNNEADTPDNFQSRRPNTSFCFLDIRSPGLGDTAMYLCATSREGGPGNTIYFGEGSWLTVV.

The chain carries TRBV10-2 and TRBJ2-7, with D perhaps TRBD2 (5 bases). Trimming shortened V by 3 bases and J by 4 bases, and 16 bases separated the two germline ends. The CDR3 runs to 15 residues. CDR1 and CDR2 (germline): WSHSY, SAAADI. CDR3 residues: CASSEAPGTQYEQYF. In DNA form, the CDR3 reads TGCGCCAGCAGTGAAGCACCGGGAACGCAATACGAGCAGTACTTC.

The V and J genes are TRBV6-6 and TRBJ1-2; D is undetermined. In germline, CDR1 is MNHNY, CDR2 SVGAGI (reference sequence). Trimming took off 6 bases at V and 4 bases at J, with 12 bases between the two ends. This CDR3 is 13 amino acids long. The CDR3 DNA follows: TGTGCCAGCAGCCCAGACGGAGCCTATGGCTACACCTTC. Translated: CASSPDGAYGYTF.

The chain combines TRBV19 with TRBJ1-2, with TRBD1 as a possible D gene (6 bases). Germline assignment: CDR1 LNHDA and CDR2 SQIVND (reference sequence). This CDR3 has 16 amino acids. Trimming left V 1 base short and J 2 bases short, with 14 bases between. The CDR3 sequence: CASSIVSGGQNYGYTF. Written as DNA, the CDR3 is TGTGCCAGTAGTATAGTCTCCGGGGGGCAGAACTATGGCTACACCTTC.

V and J are TRBV14 and TRBJ1-2, with D perhaps matching TRBD1 (5 bases). The CDR3 sequence is 13 residues long. Germline CDR1 SGHDN, CDR2 FVKESK. V gave up 4 bases and J gave up 7 bases, with 13 bases separating them. The CDR3 DNA reads TGTGCCAGCAGCCCCTGGGGCGGGACTGGCTACACCTTC. Encoded protein: CASSPWGGTGYTF.

The J gene is TRBJ2-2, the V gene TRBV7-2; D is perhaps TRBD1 or TRBD2 (5 bases each). The CDR3 extends over 14 amino acids. Trimming left V 5 bases short and J 4 bases short, with 11 bases between. Germline values: CDR1 SGHTA, CDR2 FQGNSA. CDR3 coding DNA: TGTGCCAGCAGCGTTTCGGGGACCACCGGGGAGCTGTTTTTT. Its translation is CASSVSGTTGELFF.

CDR3 nucleotide sequence: TGTGCCAGCAGTCGGACGGTCGGCTACGAGCAGTACTTC. The encoded protein is CASSRTVGYEQYF. The chain is built from TRBV27 and TRBJ2-7, with D unresolved. The V gene lost 5 bases and the J gene lost 3 bases, with 11 bases spanning the gap. This CDR3 contains 13 residues. CDR1 and CDR2 (germline): MNHEY, SMNVEV (reference sequence).

This clone was recorded a few times. The J gene is TRBJ2-1, the V gene TRBV6-5; D unclear. The CDR3 is 15 amino acids. Trimming shortened V by 5 bases and J by 3 bases, and 14 bases separated the two germline ends. The germline V gene encodes CDR1 MNHEY and CDR2 SVGAGI. The CDR3 protein is CASSQTPGDYNEQFF. The CDR3 DNA reads as TGTGCCAGCAGTCAAACCCCCGGTGACTACAATGAGCAGTTCTTC.

The rearrangement uses TRBV6-7 and TRBJ2-7, with 7 bases matching TRBD1. TRBV6-7 is filed as an ORF, its function uncertain. The CDR3 runs 13 residues. The V gene end was trimmed by 4 bases and the J gene end by 3 bases; junction bases not matched to a gene: 3. CDR3 nucleotide sequence: TGTGCCAGCAGTTGGGGACAGAGCTACGAGCAGTACTTC. Encoded protein: CASSWGQSYEQYF.

The chain uses TRBV27 and TRBJ2-5, with 13 bases that match TRBD2. CDR3 length equals 17 residues. In germline, CDR1 is MNHEY, CDR2 SMNVEV (reference sequence). V lost 4 bases and J lost 4; bases outside the gene matches: 9. The chain's CDR3 is CASSSPAGLAGRETQYF. CDR3 in DNA: TGTGCCAGCAGTTCACCCGCGGGACTAGCGGGACGAGAGACCCAGTACTTC.